One sample yielded the 3 T cell receptor beta chains listed below, sequenced in a study of shared clonotypes between healthy human individuals. Profiled with immunoSEQ multiplex PCR; TCRdb holds only in-frame clones, not every one. The repertoire holds about 730,000 clones, with about two thirds as singletons. Sequenced input: memory CD4+ T cells sorted from blood. Subset meaning: CD45RA-negative fraction. The origin of the receptors is a woman aged 25-40 years in good health.

The V gene is TRBV2, the J gene TRBJ2-3; unclear D gene. The germline V gene has CDR1 SNHLY and CDR2 FYNNEI. The V end was cut by 1 base, the J end by 3 bases, with 11 bases between. The CDR3 runs to 15 residues. In nucleotides, the CDR3 is TGTGCCAGCAGTGAAGTTTTAGGACGAACAGATACGCAGTATTTT. This sequence encodes CASSEVLGRTDTQYF. The whole variable domain, remainder taken from reference TRBV2 and TRBJ2-3, is EPEVTQTPSHQVTQMGQEVILRCVPISNHLYFYWYRQILGQKVEFLVSFYNNEISEKSEIFDDQFSVERPDGSNFTLKIRSTKLEDSAMYFCASSEVLGRTDTQYFGPGTRLTVL.

The CDR3 loop reads CASSQGTQYF. In DNA form, the CDR3 reads TGCGCCAGCAGCCAAGGGACGCAGTATTTT. The chain combines TRBV4-1 with TRBJ2-3; D unclear. Per the germline V gene, CDR1 is MGHRA and CDR2 is YSYEKL. The V end lost 1 base, the J end lost 9 bases, and 2 bases lay between the germline ends. The CDR3 spans 10 residues.

The chain uses TRBV11-3 and TRBJ2-2; the match to TRBD1 covers 8 bases. The CDR3 runs to 15 residues. J lost 4 bases, V lost 5 bases, and 6 bases had no gene match. The germline V gene has CDR1 SGHNT and CDR2 YENEEA. CDR3 coding DNA: TGTGCCAGCAGCCAATCAGGGGGCGCCACCGGGGAGCTGTTTTTT. Amino acid sequence: CASSQSGGATGELFF.